This entry concerns a single T cell receptor (beta chain). Germline lookup yields CDR1 ENHRY and CDR2 SYGVKD. V dropped 6 bases and J dropped 9; count of bases not matched to a gene: 8. This CDR3 is built from 13 residues. This entry belongs to a study of control samples from healthy donors and cancer patients. Method: immunoSEQ multiplex PCR; TCRdb's copy keeps in-frame clones and lacks some. The sample includes roughly 150,000 clones, 89% seen only once; the top ten take roughly 5%. Sample: blood. The TCR originated in a man in his thirties or forties in good health. The chain combines TRBV10-3 with TRBJ1-2; 9 nucleotides match TRBD1. CDR3 nucleotides: TGTGCCATCAGAGAAGACGGGACAGGGAGCTACACCTTC. It yields the protein CAIREDGTGSYTF.